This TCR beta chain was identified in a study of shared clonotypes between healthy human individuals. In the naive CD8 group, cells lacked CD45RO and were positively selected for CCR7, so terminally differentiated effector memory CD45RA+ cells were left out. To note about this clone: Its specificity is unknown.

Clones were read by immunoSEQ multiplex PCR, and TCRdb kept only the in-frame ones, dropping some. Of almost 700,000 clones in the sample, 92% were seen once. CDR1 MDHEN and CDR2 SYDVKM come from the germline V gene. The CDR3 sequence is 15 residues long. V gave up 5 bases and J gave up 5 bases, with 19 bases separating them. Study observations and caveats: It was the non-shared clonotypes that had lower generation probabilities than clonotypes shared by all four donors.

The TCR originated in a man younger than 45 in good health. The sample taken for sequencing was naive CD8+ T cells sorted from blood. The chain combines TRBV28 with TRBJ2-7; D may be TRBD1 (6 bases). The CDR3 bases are TGTGCCAGCAGTCATATCCTACAGGGCAAGGACGAGCAGTACTTC. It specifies CASSHILQGKDEQYF. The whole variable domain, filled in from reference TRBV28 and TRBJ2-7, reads DVKVTQSSRYLVKRTGEKVFLECVQDMDHENMFWYRQDPGLGLRLIYFSYDVKMKEKGDIPEGYSVSREKKERFSLILESASTNQTSMYLCASSHILQGKDEQYFGPGTRLTVT.